The 25 T cell receptor beta chains below come from one sample, sequenced in a study of cytomegalovirus exposure and HLA in healthy donors. The repertoire was sequenced with immunoSEQ multiplex PCR; TCRdb's copy has only in-frame clones and lacks some. The sample comprises 110,000 or so clones, 86% of which are singletons, and 4.5% to 6% rests with the top ten. Sequencing used PBMCs. Source of these receptors: a young man in good health and CMV-seronegative.

In its sample, this clone was seen once. The V call is TRBV27, the J call TRBJ1-1, with D perhaps TRBD1 (5 bases). The CDR3 runs 14 residues. The germline V gene encodes CDR1 MNHEY and CDR2 SMNVEV (reference sequence). The germline V and J ends were trimmed by 3 bases and 4 bases, with 12 bases remaining between them. The CDR3 DNA reads TGTGCCAGCAGTTTGGCAGGGCTTGGCACTGAAGCTTTCTTT. It codes for CASSLAGLGTEAFF.

This CDR3 is CASSFWTGVNTGELFF. DNA for the CDR3: TGTGCCAGCTCATTCTGGACAGGAGTGAACACCGGGGAGCTGTTTTTT. The chain carries TRBV18 and TRBJ2-2, with TRBD1 identical over 7 bases. Per germline, CDR1 KGHSH and CDR2 LQKENI. The CDR3 runs to 16 residues. After removal of 5 bases from V and 1 base from J, the junction contained 7 bases not matched to a gene.

The chain is built from TRBV7-9 and TRBJ1-1, with TRBD1 matching 9 bases. Germline CDR1 is SEHNR and CDR2 is FQNEAQ (reference sequence). After removal of 3 bases from V and 7 bases from J, the junction contained 3 bases not matched to a gene. The CDR3 length is 13 residues. The CDR3, as DNA: TGTGCCAGCAGCTTCCCGGGACAGGGTGAAGCTTTCTTT. The encoded protein is CASSFPGQGEAFF.

On this clone: This same CDR3 is encoded by further DNA sequences in the sample. This sequence joins TRBV5-1 and TRBJ1-1, with TRBD1 as a possible D gene (5 bases). CDR3 length: 14 amino acids. Trimming removed 0 bases at V and 1 base at J, with 7 bases between. Germline CDR1 is SGHRS and CDR2 is YFSETQ. The CDR3 DNA sequence: TGCGCCAGCAGCTTGGGACAGCCGAACACTGAAGCTTTCTTT. Translation: CASSLGQPNTEAFF.

Only one count was recorded for this clone. This chain uses TRBV6-1 with TRBJ1-5; 11 bases map to TRBD1. The junction had 8 bases not matched to a gene; V was cut back by 7 bases and J by 6 bases. Germline V gene lookup returns CDR1 MNHNS and CDR2 SASEGT. This CDR3 is built from 15 residues. DNA of the CDR3: TGTGCCAGCACCCACGGGACAGGGGGATTTCAGCCCCAGCATTTT. This gives the protein CASTHGTGGFQPQHF.

J is TRBJ2-7 and V is TRBV2, with D perhaps TRBD2 (6 bases). The CDR3 covers 14 residues. V was clipped by 6 bases and J by 0 bases, with 12 bases between them. Germline-derived CDR1 and CDR2 are SNHLY and FYNNEI. CDR3 nucleotide sequence: TGTGCCAGCAGGAGGGACTTAAGCTCCTACGAGCAGTACTTC. Protein product: CASRRDLSSYEQYF.

This clone was detected a few times. The chain combines TRBV27 with TRBJ2-2; 9 positions match TRBD1. The CDR3 runs 15 residues. Trimming at V came to 2 bases and at J to 6 bases, leaving 4 bases not matched to a gene. Per the germline V gene, CDR1 is MNHEY and CDR2 is SMNVEV (reference sequence). CDR3 sequence: CASSLERQGAGELFF. The CDR3 coding sequence is TGTGCCAGCAGTTTAGAACGACAGGGGGCCGGGGAGCTGTTTTTT.

The rearrangement joins TRBV7-2 to TRBJ2-7; D unresolved. Germline V gene lookup returns CDR1 SGHTA and CDR2 FQGNSA. This CDR3 comprises 15 residues. Trimming pared 2 bases from V and 0 bases from J, leaving 11 bases between. Here the CDR3 reads CASSLTTDVSYEQYF. CDR3 sequence (DNA): TGTGCCAGCAGCTTAACAACAGACGTCTCCTACGAGCAGTACTTC. Full variable domain (missing parts from reference TRBV7-2 and TRBJ2-7): GAGVSQSPSNKVTEKGKDVELRCDPISGHTALYWYRQSLGQGLEFLIYFQGNSAPDKSGLPSDRFSAERTGGSVSTLTIQRTQQEDSAVYLCASSLTTDVSYEQYFGPGTRLTVT.

This rearrangement joins TRBV5-4 to TRBJ1-1; D unresolved. Trimming left V 4 bases short and J 8 bases short, with 12 bases between. The CDR3 is 12 residues long. Germline V CDR1 and CDR2: SGHNT, YYREEE (reference sequence). The CDR3 DNA sequence: TGTGCCAGCAGCCGACCAGGTGCCGAAGCTTTCTTT. Translating it yields CASSRPGAEAFF. Combining the CDR3 with reference TRBV5-4 and TRBJ1-1 gives the whole variable domain ETGVTQSPTHLIKTRGQQVTLRCSSQSGHNTVSWYQQALGQGPQFIFQYYREEENGRGNFPPRFSGLQFPNYSSELNVNALELDDSALYLCASSRPGAEAFFGQGTRLTVV.

This chain links TRBV6-1 with TRBJ1-6, with D perhaps TRBD1 (6 bases). Trimming cost V 4 bases and J 1 base, with 14 bases left between them. In germline, CDR1 is MNHNS, CDR2 SASEGT. The CDR3 spans 17 residues. CDR3 region: CASSGGPGDSYNSPLHF. The CDR3 nucleotides are TGTGCCAGCAGTGGCGGGCCAGGGGATTCCTATAATTCACCCCTCCACTTT.

The V gene is TRBV6-4, the J gene TRBJ2-1; D is unresolved. Germline CDR1 reads MRHNA; CDR2 reads SNTAGT. The CDR3 runs 15 residues. The V end lost 5 bases, the J end lost 0 bases, and 11 bases lay between the germline ends. CDR3 loop: CASSNPLSSYNEQFF. The CDR3 DNA is TGTGCCAGCAGTAACCCCCTTAGCTCCTACAATGAGCAGTTCTTC.

The J gene is TRBJ1-1, the V gene TRBV6-1; no clear D. The CDR3 extends over 16 amino acids. V was shortened by 2 bases and J by 0 bases, with 13 bases between the two germline ends. CDR1 MNHNS and CDR2 SASEGT come from the germline V gene. The CDR3 reads CASSEIVGTLNTEAFF. The CDR3, as DNA: TGTGCCAGCAGTGAAATCGTGGGCACGTTGAACACTGAAGCTTTCTTT.

The chain links TRBV2 to TRBJ1-2; 9 nucleotides line up with TRBD1. The CDR3 is 14 residues long. The V gene's germline CDR1 is SNHLY and CDR2 FYNNEI. The ends lost 6 bases at V and 3 bases at J; junction bases unmatched: 5. The CDR3 DNA is TGTGCCAGCAGACGGGACAGGGTAGACTATGGCTACACCTTC. It encodes CASRRDRVDYGYTF.

J is TRBJ1-3 and V is TRBV5-1, with 9 bases that match TRBD1. This CDR3 region has 13 residues. In germline, CDR1 is SGHRS, CDR2 YFSETQ. V gave up 5 bases and J gave up 4 bases; unmatched junction bases: 1. The CDR3 region has the DNA TGCGCCAGCAGACAGGGGGCAGGAAACACCATATATTTT. This gives the protein CASRQGAGNTIYF.

The chain carries TRBV14 and TRBJ2-1, with 13 bases aligning to TRBD2. V lost 3 bases to trimming and J lost 2 bases; unmatched junction nucleotides: 7. Per germline, CDR1 SGHDN and CDR2 FVKESK. The CDR3 spans 18 residues. The chain's CDR3 is CASSHLWTSGSTYNEQFF. In nucleotides, the CDR3 is TGTGCCAGCAGCCACCTTTGGACTAGCGGGAGCACCTACAATGAGCAGTTCTTC.

The chain links TRBV25-1 to TRBJ2-7; perhaps TRBD1 as D (6 bases). The CDR3 totals 13 residues. Germline CDR1 reads MGHDK; CDR2 reads SYGVNS. V lost 6 bases and J 5 bases, leaving 14 bases between the germline ends. CDR3 region: CASRPDSQDEQYF. CDR3 DNA sequence: TGTGCCAGCAGGCCGGACAGTCAGGACGAGCAGTACTTC.

The chain employs TRBV5-1 and TRBJ1-6; the match to TRBD1 covers 9 bases. The J segment lost 7 bases and the V segment lost 4 bases, leaving 12 bases of the junction unmatched. Germline CDR1 reads SGHRS; CDR2 reads YFSETQ. The CDR3 has 17 residues. DNA of the CDR3: TGCGCCAGCAGCGACGGCGGGACAGGGTTTGGGAATTCACCCCTCCACTTT. Protein product: CASSDGGTGFGNSPLHF.

This chain connects TRBV5-4 to TRBJ2-1; TRBD2 matches at 11 bases. CDR3 length equals 16 residues. The V gene end was trimmed by 1 base and the J gene end by 10 bases; junction bases not matched to a gene: 10. Germline V gene sequence: CDR1 SGHNT, CDR2 YYREEE (reference sequence). CDR3 protein: CASSLPHSGGAGEQFF. As DNA, the CDR3 is TGTGCCAGCAGCTTGCCACATAGCGGGGGGGCGGGAGAGCAGTTCTTC.

The gene calls are TRBV9 and TRBJ1-4, with D hard to call. V was clipped by 0 bases and J by 3 bases, with 6 bases between them. The CDR3 is made up of 14 amino acids. Germline lookup yields CDR1 SGDLS and CDR2 YYNGEE. The CDR3 is CASSVGPANEKLFF. The CDR3 DNA reads TGTGCCAGCAGCGTAGGTCCGGCTAATGAAAAACTGTTTTTT.

The V call is TRBV19, the J call TRBJ2-1; 7 bases map to TRBD1. V trimming: 5 bases; J trimming: 6 bases; junction bases outside the gene matches: 10. This CDR3 region has 15 residues. The germline CDR1 and CDR2 sequences are LNHDA and SQIVND (reference sequence). CDR3 in amino acids: CASSALQGLGNEQFF. In nucleotides, the CDR3 is TGTGCCAGTAGTGCACTACAGGGGTTAGGCAATGAGCAGTTCTTC.

The chain has TRBV4-1 and TRBJ1-6, with no clear D. CDR3 length: 12 amino acids. Germline values: CDR1 MGHRA, CDR2 YSYEKL. Trimming removed 4 bases from V and 7 bases from J, with 5 bases in between. The CDR3 is CASSRQNSPLHF. The CDR3 DNA reads as TGCGCCAGCAGCCGCCAGAATTCACCCCTCCACTTT.

This clone was seen more than once but under ten times. The J gene is TRBJ1-1, the V gene TRBV6-5; tentatively, D is TRBD1 (6 bases). Germline V lookup: CDR1 MNHEY, CDR2 SVGAGI. V was shortened by 2 bases and J by 4 bases, with 11 bases between the two germline ends. This CDR3 contains 14 residues. The CDR3 bases are TGTGCCAGCAGTTACGTGGGGGCAGGCACTGAAGCTTTCTTT. This encodes CASSYVGAGTEAFF.

Here the CDR3 reads CASSLEGGGYTF. DNA for the CDR3: TGTGCCAGCAGTTTGGAGGGAGGTGGCTACACCTTC. The V call is TRBV28, the J call TRBJ1-2, with unresolved D. Per germline, CDR1 MDHEN and CDR2 SYDVKM. The length of the CDR3 is 12 residues. The ends were cut back, 3 bases at V and 7 bases at J, with 9 bases in the middle.

DNA for the CDR3: TGTGCCAGTAGTATAGGGACAGGGCCGTCCTACGAGCAGTACTTC. Translating it yields CASSIGTGPSYEQYF. This chain uses TRBV19 with TRBJ2-7; 8 bases are shared with TRBD1. This CDR3 has 15 amino acids. V lost 1 base, J lost 1 base, and 3 bases stayed unmatched. Germline V gene lookup returns CDR1 LNHDA and CDR2 SQIVND (reference sequence).

Here the CDR3 DNA reads TGTGCCTGGAGTATCAGGGGGGATGAGCAGTTCTTC. Its protein is CAWSIRGDEQFF. The V gene is TRBV30, the J gene TRBJ2-1; a weak D match, TRBD1 (7 bases). Trimming shortened V by 2 bases and J by 8 bases, and 10 bases separated the two germline ends. The length of the CDR3 is 12 residues. Germline assignment: CDR1 GTSNPN and CDR2 SVGIG (reference sequence).